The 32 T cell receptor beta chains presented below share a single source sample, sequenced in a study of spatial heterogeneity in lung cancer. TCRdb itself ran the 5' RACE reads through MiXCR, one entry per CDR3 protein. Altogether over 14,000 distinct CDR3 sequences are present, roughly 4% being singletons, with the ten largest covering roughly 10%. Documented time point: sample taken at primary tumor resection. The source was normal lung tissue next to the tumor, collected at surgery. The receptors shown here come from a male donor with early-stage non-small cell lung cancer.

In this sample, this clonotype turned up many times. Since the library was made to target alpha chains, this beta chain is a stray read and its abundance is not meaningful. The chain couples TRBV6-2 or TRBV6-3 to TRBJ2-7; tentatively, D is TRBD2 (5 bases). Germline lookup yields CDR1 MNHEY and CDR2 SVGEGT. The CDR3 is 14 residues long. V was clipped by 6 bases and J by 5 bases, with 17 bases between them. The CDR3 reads CASSRGWQYHEQYF. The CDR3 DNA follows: TGTGCCAGCAGCCGCGGGTGGCAGTACCACGAGCAGTACTTC.

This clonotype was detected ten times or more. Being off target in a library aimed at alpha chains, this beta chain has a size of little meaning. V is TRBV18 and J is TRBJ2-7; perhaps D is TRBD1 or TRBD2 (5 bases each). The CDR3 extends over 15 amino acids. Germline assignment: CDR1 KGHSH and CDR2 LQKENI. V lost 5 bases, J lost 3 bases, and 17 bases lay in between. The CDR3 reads CASSTSGTSGYEQYF. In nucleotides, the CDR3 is TGTGCCAGCTCAACCTCCGGGACCTCAGGCTACGAGCAGTACTTC.

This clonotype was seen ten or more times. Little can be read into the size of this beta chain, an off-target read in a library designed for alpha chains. The CDR3 nucleotides read TGTGCCAGCAGCTTACTGCCCGGACTAGCGGGTTCCTACGAGCAGTACTTC. It translates to CASSLLPGLAGSYEQYF. V gene TRBV11-2 combines with J gene TRBJ2-7, with 11 bases that match TRBD2. The V gene end was trimmed by 2 bases and the J gene end by 1 base; junction bases not matched to a gene: 7. The length of the CDR3 is 17 residues. Looked up from germline, CDR1 is SGHAT and CDR2 is FQNNGV. Drawing the rest from reference TRBV11-2 and TRBJ2-7, the complete variable domain is EAGVAQSPRYKIIEKRQSVAFWCNPISGHATLYWYQQILGQGPKLLIQFQNNGVVDDSQLPKDRFSAERLKGVDSTLKIQPAKLEDSAVYLCASSLLPGLAGSYEQYFGPGTRLTVT.

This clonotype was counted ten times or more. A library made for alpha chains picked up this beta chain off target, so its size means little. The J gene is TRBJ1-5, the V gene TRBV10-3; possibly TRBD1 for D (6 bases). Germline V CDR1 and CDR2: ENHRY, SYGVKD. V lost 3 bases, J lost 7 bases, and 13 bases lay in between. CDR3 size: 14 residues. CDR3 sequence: CAISDGRGRQPQHF. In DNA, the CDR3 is TGTGCCATCAGTGACGGCAGGGGACGGCAGCCCCAGCATTTT.

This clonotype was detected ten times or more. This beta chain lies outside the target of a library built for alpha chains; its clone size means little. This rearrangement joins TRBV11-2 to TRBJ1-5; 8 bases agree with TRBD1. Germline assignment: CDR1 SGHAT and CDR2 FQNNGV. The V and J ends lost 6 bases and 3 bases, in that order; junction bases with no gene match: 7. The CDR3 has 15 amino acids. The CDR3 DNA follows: TGTGCCAGCAGAAAGACAGGGGCGCTCAATCAGCCCCAGCATTTT. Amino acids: CASRKTGALNQPQHF.

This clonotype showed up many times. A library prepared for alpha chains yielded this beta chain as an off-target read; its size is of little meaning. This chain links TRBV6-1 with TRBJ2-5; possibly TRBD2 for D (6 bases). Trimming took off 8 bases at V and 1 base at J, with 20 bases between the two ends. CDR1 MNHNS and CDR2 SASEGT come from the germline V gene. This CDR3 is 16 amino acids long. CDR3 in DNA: TGTGCCAGCGTGAGGCACCGGGGGACTGTCCAAGAGACCCAGTACTTC. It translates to CASVRHRGTVQETQYF.

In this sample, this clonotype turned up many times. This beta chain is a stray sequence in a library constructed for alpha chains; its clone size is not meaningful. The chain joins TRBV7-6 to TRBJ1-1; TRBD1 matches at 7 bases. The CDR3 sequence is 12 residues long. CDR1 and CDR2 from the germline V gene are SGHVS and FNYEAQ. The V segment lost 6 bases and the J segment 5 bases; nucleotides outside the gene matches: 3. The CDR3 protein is CASSSGGTEAFF. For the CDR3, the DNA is TGTGCCAGCAGTTCAGGGGGGACTGAAGCTTTCTTT.

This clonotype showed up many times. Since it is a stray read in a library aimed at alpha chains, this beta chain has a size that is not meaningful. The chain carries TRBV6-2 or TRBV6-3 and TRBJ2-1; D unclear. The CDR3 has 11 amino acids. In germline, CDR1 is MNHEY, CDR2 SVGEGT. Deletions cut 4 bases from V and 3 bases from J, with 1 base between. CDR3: CASSFYNEQFF. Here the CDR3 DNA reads TGTGCCAGCAGTTTCTACAATGAGCAGTTCTTC.

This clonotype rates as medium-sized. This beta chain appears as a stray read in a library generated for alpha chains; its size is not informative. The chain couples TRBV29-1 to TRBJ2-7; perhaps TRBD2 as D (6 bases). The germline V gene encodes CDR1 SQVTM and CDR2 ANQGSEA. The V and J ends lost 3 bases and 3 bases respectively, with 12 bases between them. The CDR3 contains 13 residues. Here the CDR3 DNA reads TGCAGCGTTGATGGGGGAGGCGGCTACGAGCAGTACTTC. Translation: CSVDGGGGYEQYF.

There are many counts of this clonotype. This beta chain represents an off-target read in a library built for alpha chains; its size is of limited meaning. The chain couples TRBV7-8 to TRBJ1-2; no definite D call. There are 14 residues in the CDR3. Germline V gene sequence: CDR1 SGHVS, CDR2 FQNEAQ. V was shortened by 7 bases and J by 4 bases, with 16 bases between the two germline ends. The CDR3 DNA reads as TGTGCCAGCACCCCTCGGTCTAGGGCCTATGGCTACACCTTC. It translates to CASTPRSRAYGYTF. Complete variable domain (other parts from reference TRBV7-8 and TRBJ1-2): GAGVSQSPRYKVAKRGQDVALRCDPISGHVSLFWYQQALGQGPEFLTYFQNEAQLDKSGLPSDRFFAERPEGSVSTLKIQRTQQEDSAVYLCASTPRSRAYGYTFGSGTRLTVV.

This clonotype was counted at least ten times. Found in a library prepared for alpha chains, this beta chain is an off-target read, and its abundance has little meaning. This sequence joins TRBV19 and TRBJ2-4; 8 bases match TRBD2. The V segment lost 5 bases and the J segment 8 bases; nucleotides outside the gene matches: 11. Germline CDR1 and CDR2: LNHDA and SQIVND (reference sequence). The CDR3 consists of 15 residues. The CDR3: CASSSSTAGRDIQYF. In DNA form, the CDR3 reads TGTGCCAGTAGTTCATCGACTGCCGGGAGGGACATTCAGTACTTC.

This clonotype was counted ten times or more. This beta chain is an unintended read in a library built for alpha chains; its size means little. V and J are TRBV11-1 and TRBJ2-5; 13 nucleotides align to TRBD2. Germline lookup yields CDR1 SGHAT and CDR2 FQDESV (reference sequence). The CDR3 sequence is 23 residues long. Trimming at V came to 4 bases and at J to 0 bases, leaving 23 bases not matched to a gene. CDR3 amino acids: CASSSRPMDKPGLAGTYQETQYF. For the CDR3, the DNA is TGTGCCAGCAGCTCTAGACCGATGGACAAACCGGGACTAGCGGGAACGTACCAAGAGACCCAGTACTTC.

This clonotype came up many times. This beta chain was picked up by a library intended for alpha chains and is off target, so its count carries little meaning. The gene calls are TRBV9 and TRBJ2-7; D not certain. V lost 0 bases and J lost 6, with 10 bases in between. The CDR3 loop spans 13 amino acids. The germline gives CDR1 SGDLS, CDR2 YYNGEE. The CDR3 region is CASSVGLAVEQYF. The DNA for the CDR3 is TGTGCCAGCAGCGTAGGACTGGCAGTCGAGCAGTACTTC.

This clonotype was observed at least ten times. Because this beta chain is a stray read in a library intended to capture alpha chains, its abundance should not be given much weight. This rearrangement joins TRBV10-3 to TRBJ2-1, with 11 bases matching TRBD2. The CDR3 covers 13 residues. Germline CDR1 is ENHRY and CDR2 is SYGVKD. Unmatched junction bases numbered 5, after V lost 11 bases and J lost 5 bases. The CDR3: CASQLAGDNEQFF. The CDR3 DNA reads TGTGCCTCACAACTAGCGGGAGACAATGAGCAGTTCTTC.

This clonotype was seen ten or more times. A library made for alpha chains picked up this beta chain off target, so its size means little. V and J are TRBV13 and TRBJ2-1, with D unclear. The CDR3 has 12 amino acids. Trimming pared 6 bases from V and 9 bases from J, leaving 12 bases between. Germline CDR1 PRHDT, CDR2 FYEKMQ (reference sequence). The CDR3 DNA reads TGTGCCAGCAGATCATTTTCCGCTGAGCAGTTCTTC. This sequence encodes CASRSFSAEQFF.

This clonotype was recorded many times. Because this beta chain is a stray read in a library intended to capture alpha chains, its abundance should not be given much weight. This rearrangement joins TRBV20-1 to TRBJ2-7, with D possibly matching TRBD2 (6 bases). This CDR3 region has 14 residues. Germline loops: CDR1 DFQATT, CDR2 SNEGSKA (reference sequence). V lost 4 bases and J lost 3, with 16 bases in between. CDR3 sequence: CSATRLAKNYEQYF. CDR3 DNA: TGCAGTGCTACTCGGCTAGCGAAGAACTACGAGCAGTACTTC.

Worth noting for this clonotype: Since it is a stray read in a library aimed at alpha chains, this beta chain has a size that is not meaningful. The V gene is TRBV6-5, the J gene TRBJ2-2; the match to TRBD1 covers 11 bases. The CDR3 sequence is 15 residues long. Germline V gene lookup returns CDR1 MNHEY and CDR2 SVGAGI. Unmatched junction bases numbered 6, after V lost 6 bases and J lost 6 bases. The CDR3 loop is CASSWGQGVSGELFF. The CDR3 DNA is TGTGCCAGCAGCTGGGGACAGGGGGTCTCCGGGGAGCTGTTTTTT.

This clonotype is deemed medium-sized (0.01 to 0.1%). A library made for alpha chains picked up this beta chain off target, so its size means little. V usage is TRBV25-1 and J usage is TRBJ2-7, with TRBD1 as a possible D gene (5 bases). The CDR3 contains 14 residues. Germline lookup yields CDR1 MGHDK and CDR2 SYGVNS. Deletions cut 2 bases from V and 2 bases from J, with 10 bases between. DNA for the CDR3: TGTGCCAGCAGTGAAGAAAAAGGGGCCTACGAGCAGTACTTC. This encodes CASSEEKGAYEQYF.

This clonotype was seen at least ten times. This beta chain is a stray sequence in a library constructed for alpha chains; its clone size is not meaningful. DNA of the CDR3: TGTGCCAGCAGCTTAGCCAGACACAGGGCAAAACTGTTTTTT. Translation gives CASSLARHRAKLFF. The rearrangement joins TRBV7-2 to TRBJ1-4; perhaps TRBD1 as D (6 bases). Looked up from germline, CDR1 is SGHTA and CDR2 is FQGNSA. The V and J ends lost 0 bases and 10 bases respectively, with 12 bases between them. The CDR3 covers 14 residues.

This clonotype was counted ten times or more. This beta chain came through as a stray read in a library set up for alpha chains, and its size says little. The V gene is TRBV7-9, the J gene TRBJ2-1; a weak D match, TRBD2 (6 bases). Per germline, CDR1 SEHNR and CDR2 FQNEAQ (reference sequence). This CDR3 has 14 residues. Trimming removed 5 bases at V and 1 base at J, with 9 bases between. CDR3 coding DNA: TGTGCCAGCAGCGATGGGACTTCCTACAATGAGCAGTTCTTC. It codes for CASSDGTSYNEQFF. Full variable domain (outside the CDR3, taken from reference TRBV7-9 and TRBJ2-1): DTGVSQNPRHKITKRGQNVTFRCDPISEHNRLYWYRQTLGQGPEFLTYFQNEAQLEKSRLLSDRFSAERPKGSFSTLEIQRTEQGDSAMYLCASSDGTSYNEQFFGPGTRLTVL.

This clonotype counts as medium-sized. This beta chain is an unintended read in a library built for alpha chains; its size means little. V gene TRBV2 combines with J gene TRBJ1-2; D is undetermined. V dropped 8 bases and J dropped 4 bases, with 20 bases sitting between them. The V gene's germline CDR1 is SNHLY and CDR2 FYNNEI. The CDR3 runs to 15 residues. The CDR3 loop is CASFQRRLQIYGYTF. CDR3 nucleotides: TGTGCCAGCTTTCAAAGGAGACTCCAGATCTATGGCTACACCTTC.

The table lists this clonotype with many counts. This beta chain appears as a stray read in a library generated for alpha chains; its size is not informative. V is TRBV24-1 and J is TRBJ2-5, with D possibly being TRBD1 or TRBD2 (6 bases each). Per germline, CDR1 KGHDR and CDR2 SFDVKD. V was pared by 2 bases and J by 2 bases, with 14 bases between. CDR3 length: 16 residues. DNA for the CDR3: TGTGCCACCAGTGATTCTGGGGGCGGAGGGCAAGAGACCCAGTACTTC. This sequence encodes CATSDSGGGGQETQYF.

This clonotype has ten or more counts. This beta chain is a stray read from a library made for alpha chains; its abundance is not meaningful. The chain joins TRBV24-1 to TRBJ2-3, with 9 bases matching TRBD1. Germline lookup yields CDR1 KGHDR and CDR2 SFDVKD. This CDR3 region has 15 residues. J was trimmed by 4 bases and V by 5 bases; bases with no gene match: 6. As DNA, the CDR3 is TGTGCCACCAGTGCCCGGGACAGGGACGCAGATACGCAGTATTTT. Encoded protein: CATSARDRDADTQYF.

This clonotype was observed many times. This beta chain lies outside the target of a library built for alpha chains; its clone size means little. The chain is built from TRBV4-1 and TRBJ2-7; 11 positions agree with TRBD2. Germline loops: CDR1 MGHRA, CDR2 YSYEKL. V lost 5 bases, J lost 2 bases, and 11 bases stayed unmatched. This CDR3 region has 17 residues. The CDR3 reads CASSLVKTSGIPYEQYF. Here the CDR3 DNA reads TGCGCCAGCAGCTTAGTCAAGACTAGCGGGATCCCCTACGAGCAGTACTTC.

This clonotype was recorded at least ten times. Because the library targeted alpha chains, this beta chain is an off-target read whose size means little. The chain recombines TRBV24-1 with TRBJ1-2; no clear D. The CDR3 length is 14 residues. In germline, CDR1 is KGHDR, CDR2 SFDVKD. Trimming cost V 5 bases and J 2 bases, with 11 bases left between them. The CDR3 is CATSASGLNYGYTF. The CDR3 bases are TGTGCCACCAGTGCTTCCGGGTTGAACTATGGCTACACCTTC.

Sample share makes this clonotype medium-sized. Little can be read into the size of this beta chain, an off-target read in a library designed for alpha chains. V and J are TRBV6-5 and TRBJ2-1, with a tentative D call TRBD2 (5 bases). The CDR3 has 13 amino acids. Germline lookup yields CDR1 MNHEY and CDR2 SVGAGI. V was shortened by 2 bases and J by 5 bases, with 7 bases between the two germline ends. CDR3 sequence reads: CASSYDGNNEQFF. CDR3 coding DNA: TGTGCCAGCAGTTACGACGGGAACAATGAGCAGTTCTTC.

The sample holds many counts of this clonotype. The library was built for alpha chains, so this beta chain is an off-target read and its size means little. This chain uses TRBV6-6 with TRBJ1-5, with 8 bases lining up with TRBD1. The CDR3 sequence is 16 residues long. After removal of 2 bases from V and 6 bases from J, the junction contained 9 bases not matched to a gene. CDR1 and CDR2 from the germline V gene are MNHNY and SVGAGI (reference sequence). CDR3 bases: TGTGCCAGCAGTTACCTACAGGGGGAGGGGAGTCAGCCCCAGCATTTT. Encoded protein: CASSYLQGEGSQPQHF.

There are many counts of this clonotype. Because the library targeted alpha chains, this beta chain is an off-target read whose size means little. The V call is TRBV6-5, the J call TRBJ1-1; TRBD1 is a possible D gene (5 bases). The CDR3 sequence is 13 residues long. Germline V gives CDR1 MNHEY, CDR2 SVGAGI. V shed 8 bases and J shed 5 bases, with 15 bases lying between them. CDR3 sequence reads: CASALGAVTEAFF. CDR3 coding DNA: TGTGCCAGCGCGTTAGGGGCCGTGACTGAAGCTTTCTTT.

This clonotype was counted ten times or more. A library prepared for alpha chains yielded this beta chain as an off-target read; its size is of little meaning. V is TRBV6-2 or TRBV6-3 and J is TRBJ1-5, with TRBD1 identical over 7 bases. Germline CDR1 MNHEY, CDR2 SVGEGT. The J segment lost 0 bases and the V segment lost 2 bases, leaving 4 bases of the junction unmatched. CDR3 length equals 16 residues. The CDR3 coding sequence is TGTGCCAGCAGTTACAAGGGGGCCCTTAGCAATCAGCCCCAGCATTTT. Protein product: CASSYKGALSNQPQHF.

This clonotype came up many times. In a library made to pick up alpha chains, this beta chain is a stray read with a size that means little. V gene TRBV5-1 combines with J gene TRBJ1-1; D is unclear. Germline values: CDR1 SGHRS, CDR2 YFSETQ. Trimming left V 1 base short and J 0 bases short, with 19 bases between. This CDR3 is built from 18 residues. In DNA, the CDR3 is TGCGCCAGCAGCTTGTTTCCGGCATCTAGCACCGTGAACACTGAAGCTTTCTTT. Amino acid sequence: CASSLFPASSTVNTEAFF. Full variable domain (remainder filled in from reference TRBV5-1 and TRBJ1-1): KAGVTQTPRYLIKTRGQQVTLSCSPISGHRSVSWYQQTPGQGLQFLFEYFSETQRNKGNFPGRFSGRQFSNSRSEMNVSTLELGDSALYLCASSLFPASSTVNTEAFFGQGTRLTVV.

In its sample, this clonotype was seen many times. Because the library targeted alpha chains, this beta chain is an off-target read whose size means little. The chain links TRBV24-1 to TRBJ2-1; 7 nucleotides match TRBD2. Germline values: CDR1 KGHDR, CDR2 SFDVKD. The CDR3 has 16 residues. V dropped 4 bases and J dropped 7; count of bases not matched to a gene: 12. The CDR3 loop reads CATSDPGLPSGNEQFF. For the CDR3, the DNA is TGTGCCACCAGTGACCCGGGACTACCGTCGGGAAATGAGCAGTTCTTC.

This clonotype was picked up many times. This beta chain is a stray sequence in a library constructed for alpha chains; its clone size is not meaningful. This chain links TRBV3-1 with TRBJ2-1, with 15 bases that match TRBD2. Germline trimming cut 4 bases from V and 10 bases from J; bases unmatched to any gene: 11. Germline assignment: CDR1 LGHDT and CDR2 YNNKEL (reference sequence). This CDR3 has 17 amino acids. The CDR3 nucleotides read TGTGCCAGCAGCCCCCTGGGACTAGCGGGAGGTAGAGGGGAGCAGTTCTTC. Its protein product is CASSPLGLAGGRGEQFF.